This TCR beta chain was recovered during a study of blood T cell repertoires in COVID-19. Original processing methods: Amplified reference gene primers provided the basis for estimating nucleated cell counts. Some clones are missing from TCRdb's copy, which holds only in-frame ones; the method was immunoSEQ multiplex PCR. V, J and clone size reflect that table, while D and trimming were determined from the DNA. Of 70,000 or so clones listed, about four fifths were seen once; the top ten hold under 20%. CDR3 length equals 14 residues. The germline V gene encodes CDR1 DFQATT and CDR2 SNEGSKA (reference sequence). Trimming at V came to 3 bases and at J to 3 bases, leaving 1 base not matched to a gene.

Sequencing input: peripheral blood. The chain couples TRBV20-1 to TRBJ2-7; 14 nucleotides line up with TRBD2. This receptor was taken from a human donor in a cohort sampled during active COVID-19. CDR3 region: CSASGTSGGYEQYF. CDR3 in DNA: TGCAGTGCTAGTGGGACTAGCGGGGGCTACGAGCAGTACTTC.